The rows below give T cell receptor beta chains drawn from one sample of a study of T cell responses to AZD1222 COVID-19 vaccine. Assay used: immunoSEQ multiplex PCR; TCRdb lists only in-frame clones, some missing. The sample has approximately 100,000 clones, around 87% seen once. Material: peripheral blood, obtained on day 0 of AZD1222 vaccination. These receptors were obtained from an adult in good health. Each CDR3 is given with its conserved first and last residue. Each record gives: D gene, J gene, V gene, clone size, CDR3 protein, CDR3 DNA. D genes are given only for firm matches. Not every row has a clone size; where given, it reads once, few, many or a size class.

TRBD1	TRBJ1-2	TRBV6-5	NA	CASSPGQEVHGYTF	TGTGCCAGCAGCCCGGGACAGGAGGTTCACGGCTACACCTTC
NA	TRBJ2-5	TRBV19	NA	CASSIGLRDVQETQYF	TGTGCCAGTAGTATTGGCCTTCGGGACGTCCAAGAGACCCAGTACTTC
NA	TRBJ2-5	TRBV7-9	once	CASSLTETQYF	TGTGCCAGCAGCTTAACCGAGACCCAGTACTTC
TRBD1	TRBJ2-7	TRBV30	NA	CAWSQRTVEGAIYEQYF	TGTGCCTGGAGTCAACGTACAGTTGAGGGGGCGATCTACGAGCAGTACTTC
NA	TRBJ1-1	TRBV7-2	NA	CASSSPPGEAFF	TGTGCCAGCAGCTCACCCCCTGGAGAAGCTTTCTTT
TRBD2	TRBJ2-1	TRBV5-1	NA	CASSLDGTSGGSYNEQFF	TGCGCCAGCAGCTTGGACGGGACTAGCGGGGGGTCCTACAATGAGCAGTTCTTC
TRBD1	TRBJ1-3	TRBV2	NA	CASKRQGGNTIYF	TGTGCCAGCAAGAGACAGGGAGGAAACACCATATATTTT
NA	TRBJ1-2	TRBV28	NA	CASSTSQGRGHGYTF	TGTGCCAGCAGTACCTCACAGGGTAGGGGTCACGGCTACACCTTC
NA	TRBJ1-2	TRBV6-2/TRBV6-3	NA	CASSAGQDYGYTF	TGTGCCAGCAGTGCAGGGCAGGACTATGGCTACACCTTC
NA	TRBJ1-1	TRBV29-1	NA	CSVEVGGRTEAFF	TGCAGCGTTGAAGTTGGGGGGAGGACTGAAGCTTTCTTT
NA	TRBJ2-1	TRBV27	NA	CASMGQTSYNEQFF	TGTGCCAGCATGGGGCAAACGTCCTACAATGAGCAGTTCTTC
NA	TRBJ2-5	TRBV2	NA	CASSARQNGRETQYF	TGTGCCAGCAGTGCCCGACAGAATGGTCGAGAGACCCAGTACTTC
NA	TRBJ1-4	TRBV5-6	NA	CASSFRAGRHNEKLFF	TGTGCCAGCAGCTTTAGGGCCGGCCGGCATAATGAAAAACTGTTTTTT
TRBD1	TRBJ1-2	TRBV28	NA	CASSKTGRYGYTF	TGTGCCAGCAGCAAGACAGGGCGCTATGGCTACACCTTC
NA	TRBJ1-2	TRBV6-6	NA	CASSQTRRGYTF	TGTGCCAGCAGTCAGACCCGCCGTGGCTACACCTTC
NA	TRBJ1-2	TRBV19	NA	CASHSIAQGPYYGYTF	TGTGCCAGCCACTCTATCGCGCAGGGGCCCTACTATGGCTACACCTTC
NA	TRBJ2-5	TRBV28	NA	CASSPLEVFQETQYF	TGTGCCAGCAGCCCTCTCGAGGTTTTCCAAGAGACCCAGTACTTC
NA	TRBJ1-2	TRBV9	NA	CASSPAGRNYGYTF	TGTGCCAGCAGCCCGGCGGGTCGGAACTATGGCTACACCTTC
TRBD1	TRBJ2-3	TRBV6-4	NA	CASSDSGQGTDTQYF	TGTGCCAGCAGTGACTCGGGACAGGGGACAGATACGCAGTATTTT
NA	TRBJ1-5	TRBV28	NA	CASSIQNQPQHF	TGTGCCAGCAGTATCCAAAATCAGCCCCAGCATTTT
NA	TRBJ1-2	TRBV7-2	once	CASSLAKGRWGYTF	TGTGCCAGCAGCTTAGCGAAGGGGAGGTGGGGCTACACCTTC
NA	TRBJ1-4	TRBV4-3	NA	CASSQDEGVEKLFF	TGCGCCAGCAGCCAAGATGAGGGGGTTGAAAAACTGTTTTTT
TRBD1	TRBJ1-2	TRBV5-1	few	CASSWGGTDYGYTF	TGCGCCAGCAGCTGGGGTGGGACAGACTATGGCTACACCTTC
NA	TRBJ2-2	TRBV19	NA	CASSMGGGNTGELFF	TGTGCCAGTAGTATGGGGGGCGGAAACACCGGGGAGCTGTTTTTT
NA	TRBJ1-2	TRBV28	NA	CASSPRGGVAGYTF	TGTGCCAGCAGTCCTAGAGGAGGGGTAGCTGGCTACACCTTC
TRBD1	TRBJ1-3	TRBV7-6	once	CASSQGVAGNTIYF	TGTGCCAGCAGCCAGGGGGTGGCTGGAAACACCATATATTTT
NA	TRBJ1-2	TRBV18	NA	CASSRAGASYGYTF	TGTGCCAGCTCACGGGCGGGGGCCAGCTATGGCTACACCTTC
TRBD2	TRBJ2-7	TRBV7-9	NA	CASSLWEGYEQYF	TGTGCCAGCAGCTTATGGGAGGGCTACGAGCAGTACTTC
NA	TRBJ1-1	TRBV7-2	NA	CASSSGRNTEAFF	TGTGCCAGCAGCAGCGGTCGGAACACTGAAGCTTTCTTT
NA	TRBJ1-6	TRBV4-1	NA	CASSMRNSPLHF	TGCGCCAGCTCAATGAGGAATTCACCCCTCCACTTT
TRBD2	TRBJ2-1	TRBV10-2	NA	CASRQLAGGSDEQFF	TGCGCCAGCAGACAACTAGCGGGGGGTTCTGATGAGCAGTTCTTC
NA	TRBJ1-5	TRBV4-2	NA	CASSQDRRREPQHF	TGTGCCAGCAGCCAAGACAGACGTAGGGAGCCCCAGCATTTT
NA	TRBJ1-6	TRBV6-5	once	CAALKRGIDSPLHF	TGTGCAGCCCTCAAGCGAGGAATCGATTCACCCCTCCACTTT
TRBD2	TRBJ2-3	TRBV7-7	NA	CASSTGLAGATDTQYF	TGTGCCAGCAGCACAGGACTAGCGGGGGCCACAGATACGCAGTATTTT
TRBD2	TRBJ2-2	TRBV7-3	NA	CASSPYDSSGGRIVGELFF	TGTGCCAGCAGCCCCTATGACTCTAGCGGGGGGAGGATTGTCGGGGAGCTGTTTTTT
NA	TRBJ1-3	TRBV5-1	once	CASSLEETSGNTIYF	TGCGCCAGCAGCTTGGAGGAGACCTCTGGAAACACCATATATTTT
NA	TRBJ1-1	TRBV5-1	NA	CASSLQPTLNTEAFF	TGCGCCAGCAGCTTGCAGCCCACCTTGAACACTGAAGCTTTCTTT
TRBD1	TRBJ1-1	TRBV7-8	NA	CASSLVGGLNTEAFF	TGTGCCAGCAGCTTAGTAGGGGGCCTGAACACTGAAGCTTTCTTT
NA	TRBJ1-5	TRBV6-5	NA	CASSPRVKPQHF	TGTGCCAGCTCCCCGAGAGTAAAGCCCCAGCATTTT
NA	TRBJ1-3	TRBV12-3/TRBV12-4	NA	CASSLNSGNTIYF	TGTGCCAGCAGTTTAAACTCTGGAAACACCATATATTTT
TRBD1	TRBJ1-1	TRBV9	NA	CASSALQGRTEAFF	TGTGCCAGCAGCGCCCTACAGGGGCGGACTGAAGCTTTCTTT
TRBD1	TRBJ1-2	TRBV2	NA	CASSESGQGFEGYTF	TGTGCCAGCAGTGAATCGGGACAGGGGTTCGAAGGCTACACCTTC
NA	TRBJ1-2	TRBV18	few	CASSPGLDSYNNYGYTF	TGTGCCAGCTCCCCCGGTCTTGATTCCTATAATAACTATGGCTACACCTTC
NA	TRBJ1-2	TRBV24-1	NA	CATSDPGVANYGYTF	TGTGCCACCAGTGATCCCGGGGTCGCTAACTATGGCTACACCTTC
NA	TRBJ1-1	TRBV12-3/TRBV12-4	NA	CASSFYRRAEAFF	TGTGCCAGCAGTTTTTACAGGAGGGCTGAAGCTTTCTTT
NA	TRBJ1-3	TRBV18	NA	CASSPDSSGNTIYF	TGTGCCAGCTCACCTGATTCATCTGGAAACACCATATATTTT
NA	TRBJ1-3	TRBV28	NA	CASSFGRGPLSGNTIYF	TGTGCCAGCAGTTTCGGCAGGGGCCCTCTCTCTGGAAACACCATATATTTT
NA	TRBJ1-1	TRBV5-1	NA	CASSSGLWEGGTEAFF	TGCGCCAGCAGCTCGGGGCTTTGGGAGGGAGGCACTGAAGCTTTCTTT
NA	TRBJ1-6	TRBV10-2	NA	CASKGRTDDSPLHF	TGCGCCAGCAAGGGAAGGACAGACGATTCACCCCTCCACTTT
NA	TRBJ1-1	TRBV15	NA	CATSRELNPRANTEAFF	TGTGCCACCAGCAGAGAGTTGAATCCCAGGGCGAACACTGAAGCTTTCTTT
NA	TRBJ2-7	TRBV2	NA	CASSDRQRYEQYF	TGTGCCAGCAGTGACCGACAGCGATACGAGCAGTACTTC
TRBD1	TRBJ1-2	TRBV19	NA	CASSMGDSRYYGYTF	TGTGCCAGTAGTATGGGGGACAGTCGTTACTATGGCTACACCTTC
NA	TRBJ1-4	TRBV30	NA	CAQGFRSRANEKLFF	TGTGCCCAGGGGTTCAGGTCGAGGGCTAATGAAAAACTGTTTTTT
TRBD1	TRBJ2-7	TRBV7-9	NA	CASSLIERTGKYEQYF	TGTGCCAGCAGCTTAATAGAGAGGACAGGGAAGTACGAGCAGTACTTC
NA	TRBJ1-2	TRBV3-1/TRBV3-2	NA	CASREAGVPYGYTF	TGTGCCAGCAGAGAAGCGGGGGTTCCCTATGGCTACACCTTC
NA	TRBJ1-1	TRBV12-3/TRBV12-4	NA	CASITDPDTEAFF	TGTGCCAGCATAACGGACCCGGATACTGAAGCTTTCTTT